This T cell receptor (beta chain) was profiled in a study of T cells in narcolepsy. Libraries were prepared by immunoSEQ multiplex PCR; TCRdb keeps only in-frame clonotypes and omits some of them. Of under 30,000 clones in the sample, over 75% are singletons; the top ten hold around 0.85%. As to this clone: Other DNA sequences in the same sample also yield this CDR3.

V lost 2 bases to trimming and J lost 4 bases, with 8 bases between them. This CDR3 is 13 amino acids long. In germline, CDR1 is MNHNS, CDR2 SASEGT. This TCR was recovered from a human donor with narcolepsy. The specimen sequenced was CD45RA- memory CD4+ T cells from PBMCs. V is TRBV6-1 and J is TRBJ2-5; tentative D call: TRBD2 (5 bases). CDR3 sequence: CASSEPRGETQYF. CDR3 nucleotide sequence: TGTGCCAGCAGTGAACCTCGGGGAGAGACCCAGTACTTC.